The 5 T cell receptor beta chains presented below share a single source sample, sequenced in a study of human T cells and chemical hapten exposure. TCRdb called the RACE reads again in MiXCR, with one record for every CDR3 protein. The data show 380,000 or so distinct CDR3 sequences, with nearly 5% seen just once and approximately 2.1% held by the top ten. Described time point: patch test 1, 2 weeks after DPC sensitization. This sample's treatment: therapeutic diphenylcyclopropenone sensitization with weekly scalp DPC. Sequenced material: whole blood, taken in connection with sensitization to the hapten diphenylcyclopropenone (DPC). These receptors were taken from a woman in her forties or fifties with alopecia areata. Some clones in this sample may be carry-over from other donors' samples.

The V gene is TRBV12-3 or TRBV12-4, the J gene TRBJ1-1; maybe TRBD1 (5 bases). There are 15 residues in the CDR3. Deletions cut 7 bases from V and 1 base from J, with 16 bases between. The CDR3 region is CASILAGVSNTEAFF. For the CDR3, the DNA is TGTGCCAGCATCCTAGCGGGGGTTTCGAACACTGAAGCTTTCTTT.

This clonotype was observed at least ten times. CDR3 sequence: CASSARAALDEKLFF. DNA for the CDR3: TGTGCCAGCAGCGCCAGGGCGGCACTCGACGAAAAACTGTTTTTT. The chain employs TRBV7-9 and TRBJ1-4, with a weak D call TRBD1 (5 bases). Trimming stripped 5 bases from V and 8 bases from J, with 18 bases between. The germline gives CDR1 SEHNR, CDR2 FQNEAQ (reference sequence). The CDR3 totals 15 residues.

The sample holds a few counts of this clonotype. CDR3 sequence (DNA): TGTGCCAGCACCGGGACAGGGGAAAATCAGCCCCAGCATTTT. Translation: CASTGTGENQPQHF. The chain recombines TRBV2 with TRBJ1-5, with 10 bases lining up with TRBD1. Germline assignment: CDR1 SNHLY and CDR2 FYNNEI. The CDR3 totals 14 residues. Trimming took 7 bases from V and 4 from J; bases not matched to a gene: 4.

The V call is TRBV10-3, the J call TRBJ2-7, with a tentative D call TRBD2 (6 bases). The ends were cut back, 7 bases at V and 4 bases at J, with 20 bases in the middle. The CDR3 spans 15 residues. In germline, CDR1 is ENHRY, CDR2 SYGVKD. The CDR3: CAINSGTDGGYEQYF. The CDR3 bases are TGTGCCATCAACTCTGGGACCGACGGGGGTTACGAGCAGTACTTC.

Notes on this clonotype: This could be a read error, since a much larger clone is one nucleotide away. V usage is TRBV4-2 and J usage is TRBJ1-6, with TRBD1 identical over 8 bases. Germline CDR1 is LGHNA and CDR2 is YNFKEQ. Trimming took 3 bases from V and 10 from J; bases not matched to a gene: 5. The CDR3 is made up of 14 amino acids. This CDR3 is CASSQDRAKSPLHF. CDR3 sequence (DNA): TGTGCCAGCAGCCAGGACAGGGCAAAGTCACCCCTCCACTTT.